A single sample is the source of the 30 T cell receptor beta chains below, sequenced in a study of cytomegalovirus exposure and HLA in healthy donors. The PCR was carried out with 60 Vbeta primers and 13 Jbeta primers. This table comes from immunoSEQ multiplex PCR, and its TCRdb copy is limited to in-frame clones, with some not included. The table records roughly 80,000 clones, roughly 76% of them present only once. Sequencing used PBMCs. The receptor source for this set is a woman aged 30 to 39 in good health and CMV-seronegative.

The CDR3 region is CAISEPAGLNSYEQYF. CDR3 bases: TGTGCCATCAGTGAACCCGCGGGCCTAAACTCCTACGAGCAGTACTTC. V gene TRBV10-3 combines with J gene TRBJ2-7, with a tentative D call TRBD2 (5 bases). With 3 bases removed from V and 0 bases from J, the gap between germline ends came to 15 bases. CDR3 length: 16 residues. Germline CDR1 reads ENHRY; CDR2 reads SYGVKD.

Only a few counts were recorded for this clone. Germline is not matched at one junction end, which may reflect a read error. V usage is TRBV7-9 and J usage is TRBJ2-1; D ambiguous. Germline loops: CDR1 SEHNR, CDR2 FQNEAQ (reference sequence). This CDR3 comprises 18 residues. The CDR3 here is CSSSLDEASLRPYNEQFF. CDR3 sequence (DNA): TGTTCCAGCAGCTTAGATGAAGCTAGTTTGAGGCCCTACAATGAGCAGTTCTTC.

The chain recombines TRBV2 with TRBJ1-1, with 7 positions matching TRBD1. The CDR3 runs 14 residues. Germline lookup yields CDR1 SNHLY and CDR2 FYNNEI. Trimming cost V 7 bases and J 2 bases; bases outside gene matches: 7. The CDR3 protein is CASNHSGGNTEAFF. As DNA, the CDR3 is TGTGCCAGCAACCATTCAGGGGGTAACACTGAAGCTTTCTTT.

The J gene is TRBJ1-5, the V gene TRBV28, with no clear D. Trimming left V 6 bases short and J 3 bases short, with 12 bases between. Germline V gives CDR1 MDHEN, CDR2 SYDVKM. This CDR3 comprises 14 residues. CDR3 in amino acids: CASSSERVNQPQHF. The CDR3 DNA reads TGTGCCAGCAGCTCCGAGCGGGTCAATCAGCCCCAGCATTTT.

This chain uses TRBV7-2 with TRBJ1-6; 9 nucleotides agree with TRBD1. V gave up 4 bases and J gave up 9 bases; unmatched junction bases: 4. This CDR3 region has 14 residues. Germline loops: CDR1 SGHTA, CDR2 FQGNSA. Here the CDR3 reads CASSSRDRVSPLHF. CDR3 nucleotides: TGTGCCAGCAGCTCGCGGGACAGGGTTTCACCCCTCCACTTT.

The CDR3, as DNA: TGTGCCACCAGTACAGGGGCAGATACGCAGTATTTT. The encoded protein is CATSTGADTQYF. V gene TRBV15 combines with J gene TRBJ2-3; 7 bases align to TRBD1. Losses at the gene ends were 6 bases for V and 4 bases for J; bases not matched to a gene: 1. The CDR3 covers 12 residues. Germline V gives CDR1 LNHNV, CDR2 YYDKDF (reference sequence).

This clone came up a few times. J is TRBJ1-3 and V is TRBV30; tentative D call: TRBD1 (5 bases). The CDR3 has 14 residues. Looked up from germline, CDR1 is GTSNPN and CDR2 is SVGIG (reference sequence). Trimming took off 5 bases at V and 2 bases at J, with 13 bases between the two ends. In DNA, the CDR3 is TGTGCCTGGGCACCAGGGTCCCCTGGAAACACCATATATTTT. Translated, it gives CAWAPGSPGNTIYF.

The chain recombines TRBV5-1 with TRBJ1-4, with D possibly TRBD1 on 6 matching bases. Trimming left V 1 base short and J 2 bases short, with 6 bases between. Germline CDR1 SGHRS, CDR2 YFSETQ. The CDR3 has 14 residues. The CDR3 bases are TGCGCCAGCAGCTTGACAGGGACTAATGAAAAACTGTTTTTT. Its translation is CASSLTGTNEKLFF.

This sequence joins TRBV4-1 and TRBJ2-5; 7 nucleotides match TRBD2. Gene TRBJ2-7 matches the end of the DNA better, so the J call may be wrong. Germline assignment: CDR1 MGHRA and CDR2 YSYEKL. The CDR3 is 13 amino acids. As DNA, the CDR3 is TGCGCCAGCAAAGGCGGGAGCTCCTACGAGCAGTACTTC. Protein sequence: CASKGGSSYEQYF.

The chain recombines TRBV5-8 with TRBJ1-4; TRBD1 agrees at 11 bases. Germline V gives CDR1 SGHTS, CDR2 YDEGEE. V was pared by 4 bases and J by 5 bases, with 7 bases of the junction left unmatched. The CDR3 contains 16 residues. In nucleotides, the CDR3 is TGTGCCAGCAGCCCGTTTTGGACAGGGGGCAATGAAAAACTGTTTTTT. It translates to CASSPFWTGGNEKLFF.

The chain is built from TRBV18 and TRBJ1-2; the match to TRBD1 covers 8 bases. The germline V gene has CDR1 KGHSH and CDR2 LQKENI. J gave up 0 bases and V 3 bases, and 3 bases lay outside the gene matches. The CDR3 runs 15 residues. The CDR3 sequence is CASSPQGAANYGYTF. The CDR3 DNA reads TGTGCCAGCTCACCCCAGGGGGCAGCTAACTATGGCTACACCTTC.

The chain is built from TRBV5-4 and TRBJ1-2, with 7 bases that match TRBD1. Germline CDR1 SGHNT, CDR2 YYREEE (reference sequence). The CDR3 sequence is 13 residues long. Losses at the gene ends were 2 bases for V and 6 bases for J; bases not matched to a gene: 4. CDR3 sequence: CASSFRQGDGYTF. In DNA form, the CDR3 reads TGTGCCAGCAGCTTTCGGCAGGGGGATGGCTACACCTTC.

For this clone: This specimen includes other DNA sequences encoding the same CDR3. J is TRBJ1-2 and V is TRBV5-6; D is possibly TRBD1 (5 bases). Germline V gives CDR1 SGHDT, CDR2 YYEEEE. The V and J ends lost 1 base and 2 bases respectively, with 15 bases between them. The length of the CDR3 is 16 residues. The CDR3: CASSLWGRIFNYGYTF. The CDR3 nucleotides are TGTGCCAGCAGCTTGTGGGGCAGGATTTTCAACTATGGCTACACCTTC.

This clone was seen once. This chain uses TRBV4-2 with TRBJ2-1; TRBD2 aligns across 11 bases. The CDR3 has 19 amino acids. Germline CDR1 LGHNA, CDR2 YNFKEQ. With 0 bases clipped from V and 5 bases from J, the junction kept 12 bases outside the gene matches. CDR3 region: CASSQDPMPGLAANNEQFF. The CDR3 DNA sequence: TGTGCCAGCAGCCAAGATCCGATGCCGGGACTAGCGGCTAACAATGAGCAGTTCTTC.

V gene TRBV18 combines with J gene TRBJ1-1; D is undetermined. Germline CDR1 reads KGHSH; CDR2 reads LQKENI. The CDR3 has 13 amino acids. Between the trimmed V and J ends, which lost 1 base and 3 bases, there was a span of 6 bases. In nucleotides, the CDR3 is TGTGCCAGCTCACCACGAGGGTACACTGAAGCTTTCTTT. This gives the protein CASSPRGYTEAFF. Supplemented by reference TRBV18 and TRBJ1-1, the full variable domain reads NAGVMQNPRHLVRRRGQEARLRCSPMKGHSHVYWYRQLPEEGLKFMVYLQKENIIDESGMPKERFSAEFPKEGPSILRIQQVVRGDSAAYFCASSPRGYTEAFFGQGTRLTVV.

Comment on this clone: Other nucleotide sequences from this sample produce the same CDR3. This chain links TRBV4-2 with TRBJ2-3; 12 bases agree with TRBD1. The CDR3 is made up of 16 amino acids. Germline CDR1 and CDR2: LGHNA and YNFKEQ. With 4 bases clipped from V and 4 bases from J, the junction kept 6 bases outside the gene matches. CDR3 sequence (DNA): TGTGCCAGCAGCCGGGGACAGGGGGCAATGGCAGATACGCAGTATTTT. It codes for CASSRGQGAMADTQYF.

The rearrangement uses TRBV9 and TRBJ2-7; possibly TRBD2 for D (5 bases). Germline loops: CDR1 SGDLS, CDR2 YYNGEE. V was cut by 0 bases and J by 0 bases, with 10 bases left in between. This CDR3 comprises 15 residues. DNA of the CDR3: TGTGCCAGCAGCGTAGCCGGGGAGAGCTCCTACGAGCAGTACTTC. This encodes CASSVAGESSYEQYF.

In this sample, this clone turned up once. The chain couples TRBV7-3 to TRBJ2-1; 15 bases agree with TRBD2. The CDR3 totals 19 residues. The germline V gene encodes CDR1 SGHTA and CDR2 FQGTGA. The V segment lost 4 bases and the J segment 5 bases; nucleotides outside the gene matches: 12. CDR3 loop: CASSSGLAGGTKSNNEQFF. DNA of the CDR3: TGTGCCAGCAGCTCGGGACTAGCGGGAGGTACCAAGAGTAACAATGAGCAGTTCTTC.

The sample holds a few counts of this clone. The chain joins TRBV7-2 to TRBJ1-1; 8 bases align to TRBD1. Germline loops: CDR1 SGHTA, CDR2 FQGNSA. J was trimmed by 5 bases and V by 1 base; bases with no gene match: 9. The CDR3 contains 16 residues. The CDR3 DNA reads TGTGCCAGCAGCTTAGATGTCAGGGGGCGTAGAACTGAAGCTTTCTTT. Translating gives CASSLDVRGRRTEAFF.

This clone was recorded once. V is TRBV19 and J is TRBJ2-5; TRBD2 aligns across 11 bases. Losses at the gene ends were 5 bases for V and 5 bases for J; bases not matched to a gene: 4. The CDR3 length is 14 residues. The germline gives CDR1 LNHDA, CDR2 SQIVND (reference sequence). The DNA of the CDR3 is TGTGCCAGTAGTTCCCGACTAGCGGGGGAGACCCAGTACTTC. Translation gives CASSSRLAGETQYF.

V and J are TRBV6-1 and TRBJ1-1; D remains unclear. V lost 3 bases, J lost 8 bases, and 13 bases lay in between. Germline CDR1 MNHNS, CDR2 SASEGT. The CDR3 sequence is 13 residues long. The CDR3 DNA is TGTGCCAGCAGTGACCCACCGGGTACCGAAGCTTTCTTT. Amino acid sequence: CASSDPPGTEAFF.

V gene TRBV6-1 combines with J gene TRBJ2-7, with 11 bases lining up with TRBD2. V shed 1 base and J 3 bases; nucleotides not matched to a gene: 2. This CDR3 contains 15 residues. Per germline, CDR1 MNHNS and CDR2 SASEGT. In DNA, the CDR3 is TGTGCCAGCAGTGAAGGAACTAGCGGGAGCTACGAGCAGTACTTC. Translating it yields CASSEGTSGSYEQYF.

Only a few counts were recorded for this clone. The chain couples TRBV7-8 to TRBJ2-2, with TRBD2 as a possible D gene (6 bases). CDR3 length equals 16 residues. Trimming took 2 bases from V and 1 from J, leaving 11 bases between them. Germline lookup yields CDR1 SGHVS and CDR2 FQNEAQ. CDR3 nucleotide sequence: TGTGCCAGCAGCTTAAACGGGGGTGGGAACACCGGGGAGCTGTTTTTT. It yields the protein CASSLNGGGNTGELFF.

V is TRBV7-9 and J is TRBJ1-1; 7 bases line up with TRBD1. CDR3 length equals 15 residues. Germline CDR1 SEHNR, CDR2 FQNEAQ (reference sequence). J was trimmed by 1 base and V by 3 bases; bases with no gene match: 5. CDR3 DNA: TGTGCCAGCAGCTTTCCCGGGACAGCGAACACTGAAGCTTTCTTT. It is translated as CASSFPGTANTEAFF.

V usage is TRBV18 and J usage is TRBJ2-5; no clear D gene. This CDR3 is 12 amino acids long. V was trimmed by 3 bases and J by 5 bases, leaving 7 bases between them. Germline V gene data show CDR1 as KGHSH and CDR2 as LQKENI. The CDR3 DNA reads TGTGCCAGCTCACCGGCCCTCGAGACCCAGTACTTC. Its protein is CASSPALETQYF.

The chain recombines TRBV6-6 with TRBJ2-1, with a possible D match to TRBD2 (5 bases). V was cut by 3 bases and J by 5 bases, with 17 bases left in between. From germline, CDR1 is MNHNY and CDR2 SVGAGI (reference sequence). The CDR3 is made up of 16 amino acids. CDR3 loop: CASSYTVGEGNNEQFF. CDR3 coding DNA: TGTGCCAGCAGTTATACGGTGGGCGAGGGAAACAATGAGCAGTTCTTC.

The chain has TRBV29-1 and TRBJ2-7; 9 bases align to TRBD1. The germline CDR1 and CDR2 sequences are SQVTM and ANQGSEA. The CDR3 sequence is 13 residues long. Losses at the gene ends were 4 bases for V and 3 bases for J; bases not matched to a gene: 4. The CDR3 nucleotides read TGCAGCGTTGGTGGGACAGGGAGCTACGAGCAGTACTTC. This translates into CSVGGTGSYEQYF.

The genes are TRBV18 and TRBJ2-2, with 8 bases identical to TRBD1. CDR1 KGHSH and CDR2 LQKENI come from the germline V gene. V dropped 4 bases and J dropped 6; count of bases not matched to a gene: 7. The CDR3 has 15 residues. This CDR3 is CASSHRTGKPGELFF. The DNA for the CDR3 is TGTGCCAGCTCACACCGGACAGGGAAGCCCGGGGAGCTGTTTTTT.

V gene TRBV27 combines with J gene TRBJ2-3; D is uncertain. Germline assignment: CDR1 MNHEY and CDR2 SMNVEV (reference sequence). Trimming cost V 8 bases and J 6 bases, with 15 bases left between them. This CDR3 is 13 amino acids long. The CDR3 sequence: CASRRGPVDTQYF. CDR3 bases: TGTGCCAGCCGACGCGGCCCGGTTGATACGCAGTATTTT.

The gene calls are TRBV28 and TRBJ1-2; a possible D gene is TRBD1 (6 bases). V was cut by 5 bases and J by 1 base, with 14 bases left in between. The CDR3 is made up of 15 amino acids. CDR1 and CDR2 (germline): MDHEN, SYDVKM. In DNA form, the CDR3 reads TGTGCCAGCAGTCCTCCCGACAGGATTAACTATGGCTACACCTTC. Its translation: CASSPPDRINYGYTF.